This paragraph reports one T cell receptor (beta chain). Its antigen is as yet unknown. Primed by a sample-barcoded 5' primer and a J-beta primer mix, a second PCR proceeded for 7 to 11 cycles. TCRdb re-called the 5' RACE reads with MiXCR, one entry per CDR3 protein. The sample shows under 950,000 distinct CDR3 sequences, roughly 20% of them seen only once. The data originate from a study of blood T cells in healthy people across ages. The study, taken as a whole, reports: Measured against age, TCR beta diversity per million T cells decreased in a roughly linear manner.

V was cut by 7 bases and J by 1 base, with 16 bases left in between. The length of the CDR3 is 15 residues. The rearrangement links TRBV12-3 or TRBV12-4 to TRBJ1-1, with D possibly being TRBD1 (5 bases). The TCR was taken from a man in his 70s in good health. The sample was blood. CDR3 protein: CASKHSGTGNTEAFF. The CDR3, as DNA: TGTGCCAGCAAACACTCCGGGACGGGGAACACTGAAGCTTTCTTT.